Below are 23 T cell receptor beta chains sequenced from a single sample in a study of T cells in Graves' hyperthyroidism and ophthalmopathy. It was RNA transcripts that yielded the amplified TCR beta CDR3 regions. Using the HTBI primer set, a first-round RT-PCR was run on the TCR CDR3. TCRdb called the multiplex PCR reads again in MiXCR, with one record for every CDR3 protein. The data contain about 360,000 distinct CDR3 sequences, less than 15% of them singletons. Sample: blood. Receptors originate from a woman aged 18 to 35 with Graves' hyperthyroidism.

V usage is TRBV27 and J usage is TRBJ2-1; a possible D gene is TRBD1 (5 bases). CDR1 MNHEY and CDR2 SMNVEV come from the germline V gene (reference sequence). The length of the CDR3 is 17 residues. V was cut by 2 bases and J by 0 bases, with 14 bases left in between. CDR3 DNA sequence: TGTGCCAGCAGTTTAAGGGGAAGCCTCCTCTCCTACAATGAGCAGTTCTTC. Translated: CASSLRGSLLSYNEQFF.

As for this clonotype: An end of the junction differs from the germline gene, which may be a read error. The chain carries TRBV7-9 and TRBJ2-7; D is ambiguous. This CDR3 is 11 amino acids long. The germline V gene encodes CDR1 SEHNR and CDR2 FQNEAQ (reference sequence). The CDR3 sequence is CASSRDYEQHF. For the CDR3, the DNA is TGTGCCAGCAGCCGAGATTACGAGCAGCACTTC.

The CDR3 loop reads CASSQVTGNTIYF. CDR3 in DNA: TGTGCCAGCAGCCAGGTCACTGGAAACACCATATATTTT. This chain joins TRBV27 and TRBJ1-3; D not certain. Germline CDR1 is MNHEY and CDR2 is SMNVEV (reference sequence). V was clipped by 6 bases and J by 2 bases, with 8 bases between them. This CDR3 has 13 residues.

In this sample, this clonotype turned up many times. This chain connects TRBV20-1 to TRBJ2-7, with TRBD2 matching over 7 bases. CDR1 is DFQATT and CDR2 is SNEGSKA in the germline V gene (reference sequence). V lost 6 bases to trimming and J lost 2 bases; unmatched junction nucleotides: 10. The CDR3 has 14 residues. CDR3 sequence reads: CSASAGLATYEQYF. CDR3 in DNA: TGCAGTGCGTCAGCGGGGCTAGCCACCTACGAGCAGTACTTC.

The chain joins TRBV20-1 to TRBJ2-1; D possibly corresponds to TRBD2 (6 bases). The V gene's germline CDR1 is DFQATT and CDR2 SNEGSKA (reference sequence). The V and J ends lost 6 bases and 7 bases respectively, with 16 bases between them. This CDR3 has 13 amino acids. CDR3 coding DNA: TGCAGTGCCTCAATTAGGGCGGGGAATGAGCAGTTCTTC. Translating gives CSASIRAGNEQFF.

In its sample, this clonotype was seen many times. This chain uses TRBV28 with TRBJ1-2; 9 positions agree with TRBD1. From germline, CDR1 is MDHEN and CDR2 SYDVKM. V was pared by 5 bases and J by 4 bases, with 8 bases of the junction left unmatched. The CDR3 consists of 15 residues. The CDR3 spells CASSAQGQGIYGYTF. The CDR3 bases are TGTGCCAGCAGTGCCCAAGGACAGGGGATCTATGGCTACACCTTC.

This clonotype was counted ten times or more. The chain employs TRBV18 and TRBJ2-1; 9 bases are shared with TRBD2. Germline V gene sequence: CDR1 KGHSH, CDR2 LQKENI. J lost 5 bases, V lost 6 bases, and 14 bases had no gene match. The CDR3 spans 17 residues. This chain's CDR3 is CASSYKGLAGSNNEQFF. The CDR3 DNA reads as TGTGCCAGCTCCTACAAGGGGCTAGCGGGGTCAAACAATGAGCAGTTCTTC.

This clonotype appeared many times. This chain uses TRBV3-1 with TRBJ2-1; TRBD2 matches at 9 bases. Germline V gene lookup returns CDR1 LGHDT and CDR2 YNNKEL (reference sequence). The length of the CDR3 is 15 residues. The V gene end was trimmed by 3 bases and the J gene end by 12 bases; junction bases not matched to a gene: 12. CDR3 in DNA: TGTGCCAGCAGCCAGTCAGGCGGGGGGGCCATCGGGCAGTTCTTC. It translates to CASSQSGGGAIGQFF.

As concerns this clonotype: With a much larger clone just one base away, this may be a read error. The rearrangement links TRBV5-5 to TRBJ1-2; D is unclear. Germline CDR1 reads SGHKS; CDR2 reads YYEKEE (reference sequence). The CDR3 loop spans 13 amino acids. With 2 bases removed from V and 3 bases from J, the gap between germline ends came to 8 bases. The CDR3 loop is CASSFVEDYGYTF. For the CDR3, the DNA is TGTGCCAGCAGCTTTGTAGAAGACTATGGCTACACCTTC.

This clonotype was seen ten or more times. The V and J genes are TRBV3-1 and TRBJ1-2; possibly TRBD1 for D (5 bases). The CDR3 length is 13 residues. Deletions cut 4 bases from V and 4 bases from J, with 10 bases between. Germline CDR1 reads LGHDT; CDR2 reads YNNKEL (reference sequence). CDR3 region: CASSPPQGYGYTF. The DNA of the CDR3 is TGTGCCAGCAGCCCTCCCCAGGGCTATGGCTACACCTTC.

This clonotype was seen only a few times. Without the conserved terminal phenylalanine or tryptophan, this CDR3 likely stems from a read error. V gene TRBV7-9 combines with J gene TRBJ2-7, with 8 bases lining up with TRBD1. J lost 2 bases, V lost 3 bases, and 6 bases had no gene match. The CDR3 length is 15 residues. Germline V CDR1 and CDR2: SEHNR, FQNEAQ (reference sequence). For the CDR3, the DNA is TGTGCCAGCAGCTTCGGACAGGGCGGAACCTACGAGCAGTACCTC. It translates to CASSFGQGGTYEQYL.

This clonotype was detected ten times or more. V is TRBV20-1 and J is TRBJ2-5; D gene unclear. Germline CDR1 reads DFQATT; CDR2 reads SNEGSKA (reference sequence). The CDR3 length is 15 residues. V dropped 0 bases and J dropped 2 bases, with 13 bases sitting between them. The CDR3 nucleotides read TGCAGTGCTAGAGATCGGTTGTTGGCTCAAGAGACCCAGTACTTC. Translated: CSARDRLLAQETQYF.

This clonotype was observed a few times. The V and J genes are TRBV27 and TRBJ2-7; no definite D call. This CDR3 comprises 13 residues. CDR1 and CDR2 from the germline V gene are MNHEY and SMNVEV (reference sequence). Trimming removed 6 bases at V and 0 bases at J, with 9 bases between. CDR3 nucleotides: TGTGCCAGCAGCCACGGAGTCTCCTACGAGCAGTACTTC. Translation gives CASSHGVSYEQYF.

This clonotype has at least ten counts. The chain uses TRBV5-1 and TRBJ1-1; 7 bases agree with TRBD1. This CDR3 has 13 residues. CDR1 and CDR2 from the germline V gene are SGHRS and YFSETQ. V shed 3 bases and J 6 bases; nucleotides not matched to a gene: 5. The CDR3 bases are TGCGCCAGCAGCTACACAGGGGTCGCTGAAGCTTTCTTT. Encoded protein: CASSYTGVAEAFF. Combining the CDR3 with reference TRBV5-1 and TRBJ1-1 gives the whole variable domain KAGVTQTPRYLIKTRGQQVTLSCSPISGHRSVSWYQQTPGQGLQFLFEYFSETQRNKGNFPGRFSGRQFSNSRSEMNVSTLELGDSALYLCASSYTGVAEAFFGQGTRLTVV.

At least ten counts were recorded for this clonotype. The chain joins TRBV12-3 or TRBV12-4 to TRBJ2-1; TRBD2 agrees at 8 bases. This CDR3 comprises 14 residues. V was clipped by 1 base and J by 6 bases; unmatched bases: 2. The CDR3 DNA is TGTGCCAGCAGTTTAGACGCGGGGGGCAATGAGCAGTTCTTC. Protein: CASSLDAGGNEQFF.

In DNA form, the CDR3 reads TGTGCCAGTAGTATTGAGGAGGGAGAGACCCAGTACTTC. This codes for CASSIEEGETQYF. The chain combines TRBV19 with TRBJ2-5, with D possibly being TRBD2 (6 bases). V shed 3 bases and J shed 4 bases, with 9 bases lying between them. Germline V gives CDR1 LNHDA, CDR2 SQIVND (reference sequence). The CDR3 consists of 13 residues.

This clonotype has at least ten counts. The V gene is TRBV27, the J gene TRBJ2-1, with TRBD2 identical over 11 bases. CDR1 is MNHEY, CDR2 SMNVEV, per germline (reference sequence). This CDR3 has 14 residues. The junction had 6 bases not matched to a gene; V was cut back by 6 bases and J by 8 bases. The CDR3 coding sequence is TGTGCCAGCAGACTAGCGGGAGCGATGTATGAGCAGTTCTTC. Translated: CASRLAGAMYEQFF.

This clonotype was counted ten times or more. The rearrangement uses TRBV12-3 or TRBV12-4 and TRBJ1-6; 7 positions match TRBD1. The J segment lost 11 bases and the V segment lost 3 bases, leaving 1 base of the junction unmatched. CDR3 length equals 12 residues. In DNA form, the CDR3 reads TGTGCCAGCAGTTTGGGACAGCCACCCCTCCACTTT. It encodes CASSLGQPPLHF.

This clonotype was detected ten times or more. The rearrangement links TRBV12-3 or TRBV12-4 to TRBJ1-1, with a possible D match to TRBD1 (5 bases). Trimming removed 5 bases from V and 0 bases from J, with 7 bases in between. The CDR3 spans 13 residues. The CDR3 here is CASSLRVNTEAFF. CDR3 in DNA: TGTGCCAGCAGTCTCAGGGTGAACACTGAAGCTTTCTTT.

The chain links TRBV20-1 to TRBJ1-3; possibly TRBD1 for D (5 bases). This CDR3 is built from 14 residues. Germline CDR1 and CDR2: DFQATT and SNEGSKA (reference sequence). V was clipped by 5 bases and J by 0 bases, with 11 bases between them. The CDR3 nucleotides are TGCAGTGCTCGGGGACCCTCCTCTGGAAACACCATATATTTT. It codes for CSARGPSSGNTIYF.

In this sample, this clonotype turned up a few times. The rearrangement links TRBV2 to TRBJ2-7; maybe TRBD1 (6 bases). Germline CDR1 SNHLY, CDR2 FYNNEI. The V end was cut by 6 bases, the J end by 6 bases, with 18 bases between. The CDR3 runs to 14 residues. The CDR3 protein is CASSAGTSLAEQYF. The CDR3 DNA reads as TGTGCCAGCAGCGCCGGGACATCCCTAGCCGAGCAGTACTTC.

This clonotype came up many times. This chain joins TRBV28 and TRBJ1-5, with TRBD1 identical over 7 bases. Germline CDR1 is MDHEN and CDR2 is SYDVKM. The length of the CDR3 is 15 residues. The trim removed 5 bases at V and 9 bases at J, leaving 13 bases unmatched. The CDR3 sequence is CASSAGQRSHGPQHF. For the CDR3, the DNA is TGTGCCAGCAGTGCGGGACAGCGGTCCCATGGGCCCCAGCATTTT.

This clonotype was detected ten times or more. The chain recombines TRBV20-1 with TRBJ1-1; D not certain. This CDR3 is 12 amino acids long. Germline loops: CDR1 DFQATT, CDR2 SNEGSKA (reference sequence). V dropped 1 base and J dropped 4 bases, with 7 bases sitting between them. CDR3 sequence (DNA): TGCAGTGCTAGAGTGTGGGGCACTGAAGCTTTCTTT. Encoded protein: CSARVWGTEAFF.